The rows below give T cell receptor beta chains drawn from one sample of a study of cytomegalovirus exposure and HLA in healthy donors. Clones were sequenced by immunoSEQ multiplex PCR, and TCRdb holds only the in-frame ones, with some missing. This sample has about 190,000 clones, with around 87% found just once. The sequenced sample was PBMCs. The receptors originated from a man younger than 45 in good health and CMV-seronegative. CDR3s include the opening cysteine and the closing phenylalanine or tryptophan. The D gene is left open where the match is weak. Clone size appears in some rows only: once, few, many, or a class for an expanded clone.

D gene	V gene	J gene	CDR3 length	clone size	CDR3 protein	CDR3 DNA
-	TRBV5-1	TRBJ1-6	14	-	CASSLTTTESPLHF	TGCGCCAGCAGCTTGACCACAACAGAATCACCCCTCCACTTT
-	TRBV7-2	TRBJ2-7	13	-	CASRLDSRAEQYF	TGTGCCAGCAGGCTGGACAGCCGAGCCGAGCAGTACTTC
-	TRBV27	TRBJ2-3	12	-	CASSLRGDTQYF	TGTGCCAGCAGTTTAAGGGGGGATACGCAGTATTTT
-	TRBV11-1	TRBJ2-1	16	-	CASSRTGHVPYNEQFF	TGTGCCAGCAGCCGAACCGGTCACGTTCCCTACAATGAGCAGTTCTTC
-	TRBV14	TRBJ2-3	12	-	CASSATLYTQYF	TGTGCCAGCAGCGCGACTCTTTATACGCAGTATTTT
-	TRBV28	TRBJ2-1	15	-	CASSFRRTGNNEQFF	TGTGCCAGCAGTTTCCGGCGGACCGGGAACAATGAGCAGTTCTTC
TRBD1	TRBV5-1	TRBJ2-7	15	-	CASSWSGQGVPEQYF	TGCGCCAGCAGCTGGTCCGGACAGGGGGTCCCCGAGCAGTACTTC
-	TRBV9	TRBJ1-1	17	-	CASSVAPTVGKNTEAFF	TGTGCCAGCAGCGTAGCCCCGACAGTAGGTAAGAACACTGAAGCTTTCTTT
-	TRBV30	TRBJ2-7	12	-	CAWSESNYEQYF	TGTGCCTGGAGTGAGTCCAACTACGAGCAGTACTTC
TRBD1	TRBV5-1	TRBJ1-1	13	-	CASSLGRQGTTFF	TGCGCCAGCAGCTTGGGACGACAGGGTACCACTTTCTTT
-	TRBV27	TRBJ2-7	13	few	CASSLRGSYEQYF	TGTGCCAGCAGTTTAAGGGGGTCCTACGAGCAGTACTTC
-	TRBV27	TRBJ1-6	15	-	CASSFGGSYNSPLHF	TGTGCCAGCAGTTTCGGGGGCTCCTATAATTCACCCCTCCACTTT
-	TRBV15	TRBJ2-5	12	-	CATTEGGETQYF	TGTGCCACCACCGAGGGTGGGGAGACCCAGTACTTC
-	TRBV5-6	TRBJ2-7	12	-	CASSRAVSEQYF	TGTGCCAGCAGCCGAGCGGTTAGCGAGCAGTACTTC
-	TRBV11-2	TRBJ1-6	13	-	CASSTQGVGPLHF	TGTGCCAGCAGCACACAGGGCGTCGGACCCCTCCACTTT
-	TRBV9	TRBJ2-2	15	-	CASSVNLGNTGELFF	TGTGCCAGCAGCGTCAACCTAGGGAACACCGGGGAGCTGTTTTTT
TRBD2	TRBV6-5	TRBJ2-7	13	-	CASRAGGLDEQYF	TGTGCCAGCAGGGCGGGGGGGCTCGACGAGCAGTACTTC
TRBD1	TRBV15	TRBJ2-7	13	-	CAIQQGATYEQYF	TGTGCCATCCAACAGGGGGCTACCTACGAGCAGTACTTC
TRBD1	TRBV2	TRBJ2-2	15	-	CASSPGQGYTGELFF	TGTGCCAGCAGTCCAGGACAGGGTTACACCGGGGAGCTGTTTTTT
-	TRBV28	TRBJ2-5	16	-	CASNPPRAGARETQYF	TGTGCCAGCAACCCCCCCCGGGCGGGGGCTAGGGAGACCCAGTACTTC
-	TRBV9	TRBJ2-1	16	-	CASSVYRGRTYNEQFF	TGTGCCAGCAGCGTATATCGGGGTCGTACCTACAATGAGCAGTTCTTC
-	TRBV4-2	TRBJ2-5	12	-	CASSQDTGTQYF	TGTGCCAGCAGCCAAGATACCGGGACCCAGTACTTC
-	TRBV7-2	TRBJ2-2	14	-	CASSLVRDTGELFF	TGTGCCAGCAGCTTAGTCCGGGACACCGGGGAGCTGTTTTTT
TRBD2	TRBV5-6	TRBJ2-7	16	-	CASSPRTSGTTYEQYF	TGTGCCAGCAGCCCCCGGACTAGCGGGACCACCTACGAGCAGTACTTC
-	TRBV9	TRBJ2-3	15	-	CASSGSLASYDTQYF	TGTGCCAGCAGCGGGAGTCTGGCGTCATATGATACGCAGTATTTT
-	TRBV6-6	TRBJ2-5	14	-	CASSLTGFQETQYF	TGTGCCAGCAGCCTTACAGGGTTTCAAGAGACCCAGTACTTC
TRBD1	TRBV28	TRBJ2-5	20	-	CASSNALRTGPTTGWETQYF	TGTGCCAGCTCTAACGCCCTAAGGACAGGGCCTACTACGGGGTGGGAGACCCAGTACTTC
-	TRBV21-1	TRBJ1-1	17	-	CANLPTPNRESNTEAFF	TGTGCCAACCTACCTACGCCTAACCGCGAGTCGAACACTGAAGCTTTCTTT
-	TRBV6-5	TRBJ2-7	13	once	CASRDRSSYEQYF	TGTGCCAGCAGAGACAGGTCTTCCTACGAGCAGTACTTC
TRBD1	TRBV28	TRBJ1-1	15	-	CASTHAGTGNTEAFF	TGTGCCAGCACTCATGCTGGGACAGGGAACACTGAAGCTTTCTTT
TRBD2	TRBV7-2	TRBJ2-2	17	-	CASSLHGLAGNTGELFF	TGTGCCAGCAGCCTCCACGGACTAGCGGGGAACACCGGGGAGCTGTTTTTT
-	TRBV6-6	TRBJ1-2	13	-	CASSYMDSYGYAF	TGTGCCAGCAGTTACATGGACAGTTATGGCTACGCCTTC